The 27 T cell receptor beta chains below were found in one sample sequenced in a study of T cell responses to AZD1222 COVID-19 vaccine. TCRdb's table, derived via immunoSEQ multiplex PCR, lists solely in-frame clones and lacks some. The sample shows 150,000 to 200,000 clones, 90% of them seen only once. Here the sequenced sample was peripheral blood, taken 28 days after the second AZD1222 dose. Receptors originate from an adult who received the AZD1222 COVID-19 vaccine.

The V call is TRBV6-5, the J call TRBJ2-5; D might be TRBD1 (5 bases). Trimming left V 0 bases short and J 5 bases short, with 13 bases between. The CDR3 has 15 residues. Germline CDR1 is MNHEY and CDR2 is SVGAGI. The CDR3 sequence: CASSYSQGVGETQYF. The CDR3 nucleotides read TGTGCCAGCAGTTACTCGCAGGGTGTAGGTGAGACCCAGTACTTC.

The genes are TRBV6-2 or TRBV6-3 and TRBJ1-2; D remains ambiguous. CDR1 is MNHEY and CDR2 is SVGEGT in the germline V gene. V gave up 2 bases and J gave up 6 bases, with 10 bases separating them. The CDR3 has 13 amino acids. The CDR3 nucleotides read TGTGCCAGCAGTTACCGCGGGTCTCATGGCTACACCTTC. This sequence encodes CASSYRGSHGYTF.

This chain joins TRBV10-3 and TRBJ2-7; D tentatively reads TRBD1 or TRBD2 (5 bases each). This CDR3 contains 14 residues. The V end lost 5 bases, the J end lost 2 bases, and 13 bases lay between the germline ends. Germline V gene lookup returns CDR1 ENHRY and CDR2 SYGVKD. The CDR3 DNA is TGTGCCATCAGTCCCGGGACGGCGACCTACGAGCAGTACTTC. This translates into CAISPGTATYEQYF.

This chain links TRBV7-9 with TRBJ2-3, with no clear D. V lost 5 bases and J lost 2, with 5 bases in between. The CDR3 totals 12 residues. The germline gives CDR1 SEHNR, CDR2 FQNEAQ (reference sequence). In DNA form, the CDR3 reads TGTGCCAGCAGCCCATCCACAGATACGCAGTATTTT. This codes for CASSPSTDTQYF.

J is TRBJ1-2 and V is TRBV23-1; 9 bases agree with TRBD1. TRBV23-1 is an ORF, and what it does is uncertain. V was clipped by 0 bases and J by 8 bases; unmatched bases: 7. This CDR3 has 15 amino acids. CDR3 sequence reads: CASSQSRTGVRGYTF. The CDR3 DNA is TGCGCCAGCAGTCAATCACGGACAGGGGTTCGGGGCTACACCTTC.

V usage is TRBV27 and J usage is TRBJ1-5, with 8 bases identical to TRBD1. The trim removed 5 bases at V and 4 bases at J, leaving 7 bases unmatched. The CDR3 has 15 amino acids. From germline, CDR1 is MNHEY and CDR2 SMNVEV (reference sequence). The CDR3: CASSLGQGLNQPQHF. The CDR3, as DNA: TGTGCCAGCAGTCTAGGACAGGGTCTGAATCAGCCCCAGCATTTT.

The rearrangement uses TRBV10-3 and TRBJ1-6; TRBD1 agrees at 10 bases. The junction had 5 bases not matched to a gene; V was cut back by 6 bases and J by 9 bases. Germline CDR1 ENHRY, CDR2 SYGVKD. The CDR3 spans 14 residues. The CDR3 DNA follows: TGTGCCATCAGCGGGACAGGGGAGACTTCACCCCTCCACTTT. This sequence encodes CAISGTGETSPLHF.

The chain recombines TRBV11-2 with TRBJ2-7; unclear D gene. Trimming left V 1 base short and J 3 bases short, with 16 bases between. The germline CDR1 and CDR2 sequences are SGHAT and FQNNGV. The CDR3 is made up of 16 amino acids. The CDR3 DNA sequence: TGTGCCAGCAGCTTAGGAAGAGGTTCGGGTTACTACGAGCAGTACTTC. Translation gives CASSLGRGSGYYEQYF.

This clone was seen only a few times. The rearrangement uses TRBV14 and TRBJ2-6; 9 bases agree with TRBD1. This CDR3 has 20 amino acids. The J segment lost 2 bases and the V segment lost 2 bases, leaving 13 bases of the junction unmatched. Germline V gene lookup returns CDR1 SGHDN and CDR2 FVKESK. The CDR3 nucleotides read TGTGCCAGCAGCCAAATCCTCGGACAGGGGAAATACGCTGGGGCCAACGTCCTGACTTTC. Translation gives CASSQILGQGKYAGANVLTF.

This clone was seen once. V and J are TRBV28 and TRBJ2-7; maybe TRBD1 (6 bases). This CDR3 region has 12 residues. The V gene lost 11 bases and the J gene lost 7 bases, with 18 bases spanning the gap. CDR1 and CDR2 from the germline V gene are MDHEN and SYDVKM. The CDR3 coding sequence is TGTGCCGGGTCCGAAAGAGGGACAGAGCAGTACTTC. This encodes CAGSERGTEQYF.

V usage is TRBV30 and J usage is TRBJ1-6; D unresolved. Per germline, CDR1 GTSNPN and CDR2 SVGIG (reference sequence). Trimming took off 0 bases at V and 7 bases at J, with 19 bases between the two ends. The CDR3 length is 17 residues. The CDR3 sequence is CAWSVQDNYPPNSPLHF. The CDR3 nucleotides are TGTGCCTGGAGTGTTCAAGACAACTACCCACCGAATTCACCCCTCCACTTT.

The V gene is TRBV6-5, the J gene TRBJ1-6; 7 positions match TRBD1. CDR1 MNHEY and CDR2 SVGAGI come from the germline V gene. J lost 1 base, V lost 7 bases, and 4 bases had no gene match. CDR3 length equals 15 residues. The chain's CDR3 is CASMLGQSYNSPLHF. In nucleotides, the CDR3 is TGTGCCAGCATGTTGGGACAGTCCTATAATTCACCCCTCCACTTT.

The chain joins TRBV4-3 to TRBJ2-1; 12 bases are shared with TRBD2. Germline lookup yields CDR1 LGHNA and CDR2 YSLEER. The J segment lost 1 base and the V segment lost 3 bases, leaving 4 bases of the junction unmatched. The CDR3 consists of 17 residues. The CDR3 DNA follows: TGCGCCAGCAGCCAGACTAGCGGGAGCCCGTCCTACAATGAGCAGTTCTTC. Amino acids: CASSQTSGSPSYNEQFF.

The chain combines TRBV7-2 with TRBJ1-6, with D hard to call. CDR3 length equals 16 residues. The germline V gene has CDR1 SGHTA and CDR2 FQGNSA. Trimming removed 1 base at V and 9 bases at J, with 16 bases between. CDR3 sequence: CASSLVRSSQISPLHF. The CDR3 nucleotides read TGTGCCAGCAGCTTAGTACGCTCGTCCCAAATTTCACCCCTCCACTTT. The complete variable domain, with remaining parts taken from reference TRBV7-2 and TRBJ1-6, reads GAGVSQSPSNKVTEKGKDVELRCDPISGHTALYWYRQSLGQGLEFLIYFQGNSAPDKSGLPSDRFSAERTGGSVSTLTIQRTQQEDSAVYLCASSLVRSSQISPLHFGNGTRLTVT.

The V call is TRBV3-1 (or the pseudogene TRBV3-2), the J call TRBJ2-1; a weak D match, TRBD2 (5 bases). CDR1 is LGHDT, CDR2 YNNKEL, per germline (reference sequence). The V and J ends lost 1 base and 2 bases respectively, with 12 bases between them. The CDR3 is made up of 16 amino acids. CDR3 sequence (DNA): TGTGCCAGCAGCCAAGGACCGAGAGGGACCTACAATGAGCAGTTCTTC. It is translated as CASSQGPRGTYNEQFF.

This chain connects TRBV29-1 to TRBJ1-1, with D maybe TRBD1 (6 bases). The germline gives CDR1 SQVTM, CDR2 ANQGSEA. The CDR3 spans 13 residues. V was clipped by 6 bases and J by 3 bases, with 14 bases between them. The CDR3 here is CSVTGGQYTEAFF. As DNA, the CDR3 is TGCAGCGTGACCGGGGGCCAATACACTGAAGCTTTCTTT.

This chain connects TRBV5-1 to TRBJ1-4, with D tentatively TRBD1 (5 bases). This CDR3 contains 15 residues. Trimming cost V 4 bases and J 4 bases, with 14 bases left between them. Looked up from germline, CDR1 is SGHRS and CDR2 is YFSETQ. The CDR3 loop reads CASSLRGTFNEKLFF. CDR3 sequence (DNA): TGCGCCAGCAGCCTCCGAGGGACGTTTAATGAAAAACTGTTTTTT.

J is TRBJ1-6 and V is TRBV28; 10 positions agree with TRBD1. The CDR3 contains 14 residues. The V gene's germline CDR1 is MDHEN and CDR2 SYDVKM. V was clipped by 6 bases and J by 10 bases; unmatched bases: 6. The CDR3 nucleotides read TGTGCCAGCAGCAGACAGGGGGCAGGCTCACCCCTCCACTTT. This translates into CASSRQGAGSPLHF.

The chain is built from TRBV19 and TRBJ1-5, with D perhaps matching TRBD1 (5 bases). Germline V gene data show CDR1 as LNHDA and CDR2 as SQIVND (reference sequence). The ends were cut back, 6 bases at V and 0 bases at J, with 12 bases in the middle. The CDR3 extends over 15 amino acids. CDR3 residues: CASRDSGPSNQPQHF. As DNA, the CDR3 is TGTGCCAGTAGAGACAGCGGGCCTAGCAATCAGCCCCAGCATTTT.

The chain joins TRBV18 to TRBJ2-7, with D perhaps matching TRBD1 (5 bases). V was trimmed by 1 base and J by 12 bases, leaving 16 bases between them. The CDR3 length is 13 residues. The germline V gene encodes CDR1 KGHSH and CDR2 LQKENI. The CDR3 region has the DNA TGTGCCAGCTCACCACGGGTTTCTGGGGCGAGGTACTTC. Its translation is CASSPRVSGARYF.

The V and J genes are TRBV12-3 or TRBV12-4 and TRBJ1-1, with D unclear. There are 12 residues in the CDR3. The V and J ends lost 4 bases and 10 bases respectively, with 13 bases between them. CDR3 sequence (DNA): TGTGCCAGCAGTTCGACTCGTCGTATAGCTTTCTTT. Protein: CASSSTRRIAFF.

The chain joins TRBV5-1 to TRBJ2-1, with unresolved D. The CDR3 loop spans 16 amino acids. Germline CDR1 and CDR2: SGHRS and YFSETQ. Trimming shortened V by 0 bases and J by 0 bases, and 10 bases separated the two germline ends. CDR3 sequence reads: CASSLEVTASYNEQFF. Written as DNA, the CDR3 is TGCGCCAGCAGCTTGGAGGTCACTGCCTCCTACAATGAGCAGTTCTTC.

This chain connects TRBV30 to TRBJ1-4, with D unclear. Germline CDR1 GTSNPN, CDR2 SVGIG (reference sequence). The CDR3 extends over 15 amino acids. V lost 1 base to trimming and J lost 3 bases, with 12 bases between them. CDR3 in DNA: TGTGCCTGGAGTGCTATCGGAACCCCTAATGAAAAACTGTTTTTT. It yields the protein CAWSAIGTPNEKLFF.

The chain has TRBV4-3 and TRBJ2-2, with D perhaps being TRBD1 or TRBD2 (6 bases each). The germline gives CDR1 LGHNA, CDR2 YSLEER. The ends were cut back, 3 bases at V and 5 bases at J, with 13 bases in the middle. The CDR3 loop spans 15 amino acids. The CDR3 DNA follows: TGCGCCAGCAGCCAGGGGGGCGGGGTGACCGGGGAGCTGTTTTTT. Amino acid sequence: CASSQGGGVTGELFF.

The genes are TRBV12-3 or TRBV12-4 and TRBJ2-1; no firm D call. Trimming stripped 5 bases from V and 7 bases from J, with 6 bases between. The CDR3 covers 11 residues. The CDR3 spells CASSQRNEQFF. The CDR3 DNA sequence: TGTGCCAGCAGTCAGAGGAATGAGCAGTTCTTC.

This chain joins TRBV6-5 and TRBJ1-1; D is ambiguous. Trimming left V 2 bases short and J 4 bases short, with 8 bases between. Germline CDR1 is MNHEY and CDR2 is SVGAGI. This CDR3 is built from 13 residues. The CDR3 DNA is TGTGCCAGCAGTTACAGGGCGCGCACTGAAGCTTTCTTT. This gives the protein CASSYRARTEAFF.

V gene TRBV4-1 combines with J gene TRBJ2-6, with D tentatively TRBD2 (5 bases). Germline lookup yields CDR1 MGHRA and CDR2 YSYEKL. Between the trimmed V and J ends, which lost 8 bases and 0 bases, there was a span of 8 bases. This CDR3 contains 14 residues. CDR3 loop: CASCRDSGANVLTF. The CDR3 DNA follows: TGCGCCAGCTGTCGGGACTCTGGGGCCAACGTCCTGACTTTC.